Listed below are T cell receptor beta chains from one sample, sequenced in a study of CD8+ T cells in alopecia areata. Produced via immunoSEQ multiplex PCR; TCRdb's table is partial and in-frame only. The sample yields about 140,000 clones, 55% seen once. Sample: CD4+ T cells sorted from blood. These receptors were collected from a human donor in good health. Both conserved end residues are part of each CDR3. Fields, in order: V gene, J gene, clone size, D gene, CDR3 DNA, CDR3 protein. A D gene is named only where the DNA matches it firmly. The size field is filled for only some rows; it gives once, few, many or a size class.

TRBV5-6	TRBJ1-2	.	.	TGTGCCAGCAGCTTGGCCCCGGGGCAGGGGTATGGCTACACCTTC	CASSLAPGQGYGYTF
TRBV10-2	TRBJ2-7	.	TRBD2	TGCGCCAGCAGGGTAGCGGGAGTGTACGAGCAGTACTTC	CASRVAGVYEQYF
TRBV11-1	TRBJ2-5	.	TRBD2	TGTGCCAGCAGCTTAGTTACGAGCGGGAGTGACACCCAGTACTTC	CASSLVTSGSDTQYF
TRBV29-1	TRBJ1-2	.	.	TGCAGCGTGGGCAAGCTAGAGCGTTTTGGCTACACCTTC	CSVGKLERFGYTF
TRBV25-1	TRBJ1-5	.	TRBD1	TGTGCCAGCAGTGATTGGGCCGGGACAGGGGGCGATCAGCCCCAGCATTTT	CASSDWAGTGGDQPQHF
TRBV5-1	TRBJ2-7	once	TRBD1	TGCGCCAGCAGCTTGACCGCGACAGGGCGCTCCTACGAGCAGTACTTC	CASSLTATGRSYEQYF
TRBV5-1	TRBJ2-7	.	.	TGCGCCAGCAGCTTTAACGCAAACTCCTACGAGCAGTACTTC	CASSFNANSYEQYF
TRBV30	TRBJ2-2	.	.	TGTGCCTGGAGTGTCACCCGCACTGGGCGATGGGTCGGGGAGCTGTTTTTT	CAWSVTRTGRWVGELFF
TRBV29-1	TRBJ1-5	.	.	TGCAGCGTTAGGGTCCCCAATCAGCCCCAGCATTTT	CSVRVPNQPQHF
TRBV29-1	TRBJ1-2	.	.	TGCAGCGTTGGAGCGACTAACTATGGCTACACCTTC	CSVGATNYGYTF
TRBV28	TRBJ2-7	once	.	TGTGCCAGCAGTCGCCGGGACTTGCCCGAGCAGTACTTC	CASSRRDLPEQYF
TRBV4-1	TRBJ2-5	.	TRBD2	TGCGCCAGCAGCCACGCCGGGGGGTGGCAAGAGACCCAGTACTTC	CASSHAGGWQETQYF
TRBV27	TRBJ2-7	.	.	TGTGCCAGCAGTTTATCGGCGACGGGGACCTACGAGCAGTACTTC	CASSLSATGTYEQYF
TRBV27	TRBJ2-2	.	.	TGTGCCAGCAGCCACTCCATCCGCCGGACTCGGGGCGGGGAGCTGTTTTTT	CASSHSIRRTRGGELFF
TRBV2	TRBJ2-2	.	.	TGTGCCAGCAGTGATCCCCAGGGGAACACCGGGGAGCTGTTTTTT	CASSDPQGNTGELFF
TRBV5-4	TRBJ1-2	.	TRBD1	TGTGCCAGCAGCCCCGCCGACAGGGGATATGGCTACACCTTC	CASSPADRGYGYTF
TRBV6-5	TRBJ2-1	.	TRBD1	TGTGCCAGCAGTTACCCAGGGGGCCGAGGAGTCTTC	CASSYPGGRGVF
TRBV7-2	TRBJ2-5	.	.	TGTGCCAGCAGCTTAGGAAGTTTACAAGAGACCCAGTACTTC	CASSLGSLQETQYF
TRBV5-6	TRBJ2-3	few	.	TGTGCCAGCAGCGGACGGCCGATAGGCACAGATACGCAGTATTTT	CASSGRPIGTDTQYF
TRBV25-1	TRBJ2-2	.	.	TGTGCCAGCAGTGGACTGAACACCGGGGAGCTGTTTTTT	CASSGLNTGELFF
TRBV19	TRBJ2-2	.	.	TGTGCCAGTAGTATAGGATGGGGCACCGGGGAGCTGTTTTTT	CASSIGWGTGELFF
TRBV2	TRBJ2-2	few	.	TGTGCCAGCAGACTAGGGAACACCGGGGAGCTGTTTTTT	CASRLGNTGELFF
TRBV18	TRBJ2-3	.	TRBD2	TGTGCCAGCTCCCAGACTAGCGGGAGGGCCGCAGATACGCAGTATTTT	CASSQTSGRAADTQYF
TRBV29-1	TRBJ2-3	.	.	TGCAGCGTGGTCACAGGGCGGAGGGCAGATACGCAGTATTTT	CSVVTGRRADTQYF
TRBV2	TRBJ2-3	.	.	TGTGCCAGCTACCCACCCCGTAGGACAGATACGCAGTATTTT	CASYPPRRTDTQYF
TRBV19	TRBJ2-5	few	TRBD1	TGTGCCAGCGGACAGGGGAAGACCCAGTACTTC	CASGQGKTQYF
TRBV5-1	TRBJ2-5	.	TRBD1	TGCGCCAGCACCCAAGGACAGGGAGGAATTGGGACCCAGTACTTC	CASTQGQGGIGTQYF
TRBV30	TRBJ2-7	.	.	TGTGCCTGGAAGCCAGGGGGGTACGAGCAGTACTTC	CAWKPGGYEQYF
TRBV14	TRBJ2-1	few	.	TGTGCCAGCAGCAGGGTTCGCGGGTCCTCCAATGAGCAGTTCTTC	CASSRVRGSSNEQFF
TRBV15	TRBJ2-1	.	.	TGTGCCACCAGCAGAGATTTTTCGAGGGACTCCTACAATGAGCAGTTCTTC	CATSRDFSRDSYNEQFF
TRBV18	TRBJ1-6	.	TRBD1	TGTGCCAGCTCACCCGGACAGGGGAATTCACCCCTCCACTTT	CASSPGQGNSPLHF
TRBV2	TRBJ2-5	.	TRBD2	TGTGCCAGCAGCGCCGGACTAGCGGGGCAAGAGACCCAGTACTTC	CASSAGLAGQETQYF
TRBV7-3	TRBJ2-2	few	.	TGTGCCAGCAGCTCCGGAGGCGGGGAGCTGTTTTTT	CASSSGGGELFF